This T cell receptor (beta chain) was identified during a study of T cell repertoires in cytomegalovirus infection. In the study overall: Researchers turned to recently identified HLA-C-restricted CMV epitopes as well as well-studied HLA-B-restricted ones. Both a matching HLA type and CMV infection were indicated by public TCR beta signatures.

TCRdb ran MiXCR on the reads and lists one entry per CDR3 protein. The table includes 700,000 to 950,000 distinct CDR3 sequences, approximately 32% detected once. CDR3 length: 14 amino acids. The V and J ends lost 5 bases and 4 bases, in that order; junction bases with no gene match: 6. To note about this clonotype: Antigen unknown.

Study-level results: HLA-C-restricted, CMV-specific TCR beta clonotypes were dominant ex vivo.

The origin of this receptor is a human donor in good health (CMV status not recorded). Some clones in this sample may be carry-over from other donors' samples. The chain employs TRBV12-3 or TRBV12-4 and TRBJ1-2, with 8 bases that match TRBD1. The source material was cultured CD8+ T cells from PBMCs, sampled from culture after CMV antigen stimulation. CDR3 sequence: CASSQQGVVYGYTF. The CDR3, as DNA: TGTGCCAGCAGTCAACAGGGGGTAGTCTATGGCTACACCTTC.